One sample yielded the 2 T cell receptor beta chains listed below, sequenced in a study of T cells in Graves' hyperthyroidism and ophthalmopathy. The investigators amplified TCR beta CDR3 regions from RNA transcripts. In the first-round RT-PCR of the TCR CDR3, the HTBI primer set was used. TCRdb passed the multiplex PCR reads through MiXCR, listing each CDR3 protein once. The data show about 400,000 distinct CDR3 sequences, around 15% seen once. What was sequenced was blood. Receptor source: a woman aged 25 to 39 with Graves' ophthalmopathy.

This clonotype was found many times. The rearrangement links TRBV6-1 to TRBJ1-3; D is ambiguous. There are 13 residues in the CDR3. V was shortened by 5 bases and J by 0 bases, with 5 bases between the two germline ends. In germline, CDR1 is MNHNS, CDR2 SASEGT. Written as DNA, the CDR3 is TGTGCCAGCAGTCCGTCCTCTGGAAACACCATATATTTT. Its translation: CASSPSSGNTIYF.

This clonotype was counted ten times or more. This chain uses TRBV6-5 with TRBJ1-2, with TRBD1 matching over 7 bases. Germline CDR1 reads MNHEY; CDR2 reads SVGAGI. This CDR3 has 15 residues. Trimming took 0 bases from V and 3 from J; bases not matched to a gene: 4. This chain's CDR3 is CASSYSGTEYYGYTF. As DNA, the CDR3 is TGTGCCAGCAGTTACTCCGGGACAGAGTACTATGGCTACACCTTC.